What follows are 24 T cell receptor beta chains derived from one specimen sequenced in a study of blood T cell repertoires in COVID-19. Sequencing used immunoSEQ multiplex PCR; TCRdb keeps in-frame clones, though not all of them. The sample carries over 150,000 clones, approximately 91% recorded once. Sequences were obtained from peripheral blood. These receptors all come from a man aged 18-30 years with acute or convalescent COVID-19.

The chain recombines TRBV29-1 with TRBJ1-1; D is perhaps TRBD1 (5 bases). The length of the CDR3 is 12 residues. Germline lookup yields CDR1 SQVTM and CDR2 ANQGSEA. Trimming pared 7 bases from V and 4 bases from J, leaving 13 bases between. As DNA, the CDR3 is TGCAGCGGTGATCAAGGGGTCACTGAAGCTTTCTTT. This sequence encodes CSGDQGVTEAFF.

The DNA for the CDR3 is TGTGCCAGCAGCTTAGGGACTCCTAACTATGGCTACACCTTC. It yields the protein CASSLGTPNYGYTF. The V call is TRBV5-5, the J call TRBJ1-2; D may be TRBD1 (5 bases). CDR3 length equals 14 residues. Germline CDR1 is SGHKS and CDR2 is YYEKEE (reference sequence). With 2 bases removed from V and 0 bases from J, the gap between germline ends came to 8 bases.

The chain employs TRBV10-3 and TRBJ1-1; 7 nucleotides match TRBD1. The CDR3 consists of 18 residues. V was pared by 0 bases and J by 1 base, with 11 bases of the junction left unmatched. Germline V gene lookup returns CDR1 ENHRY and CDR2 SYGVKD. CDR3 sequence: CAISESRFNRGGNTEAFF. The CDR3, as DNA: TGTGCCATCAGTGAGTCGAGGTTTAACAGGGGAGGGAACACTGAAGCTTTCTTT.

The rearrangement joins TRBV5-1 to TRBJ2-7; 10 bases match TRBD2. The germline CDR1 and CDR2 sequences are SGHRS and YFSETQ. The CDR3 covers 16 residues. Trimming took 4 bases from V and 5 from J; bases not matched to a gene: 12. The CDR3 is CASSPNVLAGADEQYF. The CDR3 nucleotides read TGCGCCAGCAGCCCGAACGTTCTAGCGGGAGCCGACGAGCAGTACTTC. Full variable domain (outside the CDR3, taken from reference TRBV5-1 and TRBJ2-7): KAGVTQTPRYLIKTRGQQVTLSCSPISGHRSVSWYQQTPGQGLQFLFEYFSETQRNKGNFPGRFSGRQFSNSRSEMNVSTLELGDSALYLCASSPNVLAGADEQYFGPGTRLTVT.

The rearrangement uses TRBV7-9 and TRBJ1-5; D unclear. V was cut by 4 bases and J by 9 bases, with 13 bases left in between. The CDR3 runs 13 residues. Germline values: CDR1 SEHNR, CDR2 FQNEAQ (reference sequence). CDR3 sequence reads: CASSSLGSGPQHF. CDR3 coding DNA: TGTGCCAGCAGCTCCCTTGGGTCGGGGCCCCAGCATTTT.

J is TRBJ1-5 and V is TRBV9; D not resolved. The germline V and J ends were trimmed by 0 bases and 8 bases, with 15 bases remaining between them. This CDR3 region has 15 residues. The germline V gene encodes CDR1 SGDLS and CDR2 YYNGEE. The CDR3, as DNA: TGTGCCAGCAGCGTAGGGGCAGGTCCGATGGAGCCCCAGCATTTT. It specifies CASSVGAGPMEPQHF.

The CDR3 loop is CASSVDRGRGGYTF. The CDR3 bases are TGTGCCAGCAGCGTAGACAGGGGGCGAGGTGGCTACACCTTC. V gene TRBV9 combines with J gene TRBJ1-2, with 9 nucleotides matching TRBD1. The CDR3 is 14 residues long. With 0 bases clipped from V and 7 bases from J, the junction kept 4 bases outside the gene matches. Germline V CDR1 and CDR2: SGDLS, YYNGEE.

The chain couples TRBV5-8 to TRBJ1-5; 9 bases are a match to TRBD1. This CDR3 spans 16 amino acids. V shed 4 bases, J shed 7 bases, and the junction held 12 bases outside the gene matches. CDR1 and CDR2 (germline): SGHTS, YDEGEE. The DNA for the CDR3 is TGTGCCAGCAGCGAATTACAGGGGGCTGGAGGCCAGCCCCAGCATTTT. This sequence encodes CASSELQGAGGQPQHF.

V and J are TRBV6-5 and TRBJ1-1; D is possibly TRBD1 (6 bases). Trimming left V 4 bases short and J 0 bases short, with 12 bases between. CDR1 is MNHEY and CDR2 is SVGAGI in the germline V gene. The CDR3 covers 15 residues. Here the CDR3 reads CASSFPTGMNTEAFF. CDR3 DNA: TGTGCCAGCAGTTTCCCGACAGGCATGAACACTGAAGCTTTCTTT.

This chain connects TRBV5-1 to TRBJ1-1; D not resolved. The CDR3 is 14 residues long. Germline V gene lookup returns CDR1 SGHRS and CDR2 YFSETQ. Trimming removed 2 bases at V and 4 bases at J, with 12 bases between. The CDR3 DNA reads TGCGCCAGCAGCTTTAGCGGGGAGGGCACTGAAGCTTTCTTT. It codes for CASSFSGEGTEAFF.

The gene calls are TRBV4-1 and TRBJ2-3; perhaps TRBD1 as D (6 bases). The V gene's germline CDR1 is MGHRA and CDR2 YSYEKL. There are 15 residues in the CDR3. Deletions cut 0 bases from V and 1 base from J, with 8 bases between. For the CDR3, the DNA is TGCGCCAGCAGCCAAGACTGGGGGCGCACAGATACGCAGTATTTT. This codes for CASSQDWGRTDTQYF.

This clone was counted a single time. The V call is TRBV4-2, the J call TRBJ1-3; TRBD1 agrees at 9 bases. The CDR3 runs 17 residues. The trim removed 0 bases at V and 3 bases at J, leaving 6 bases unmatched. Germline loops: CDR1 LGHNA, CDR2 YNFKEQ. This chain's CDR3 is CASSQDNTGGSGNTIYF. The CDR3 coding sequence is TGTGCCAGCAGCCAAGATAACACAGGGGGCAGTGGAAACACCATATATTTT.

The chain recombines TRBV3-1 (or the pseudogene TRBV3-2) with TRBJ2-7, with 8 bases matching TRBD2. The CDR3 length is 16 residues. The J segment lost 2 bases and the V segment lost 1 base, leaving 7 bases of the junction unmatched. Germline values: CDR1 LGHDT, CDR2 YNNKEL (reference sequence). Here the CDR3 reads CASSQARLARPYEQYF. In DNA form, the CDR3 reads TGTGCCAGCAGCCAAGCCCGACTAGCGCGTCCCTACGAGCAGTACTTC.

The sample holds a few counts of this clone. Here the CDR3 reads CASSESGGGQPQHF. The CDR3 region has the DNA TGTGCCAGCAGTGAATCAGGGGGCGGTCAGCCCCAGCATTTT. The chain employs TRBV6-1 and TRBJ1-5; TRBD1 matches at 8 bases. Germline CDR1 and CDR2: MNHNS and SASEGT. The CDR3 is 14 amino acids. The trim removed 2 bases at V and 6 bases at J, leaving 3 bases unmatched.

The rearrangement links TRBV3-1 (or the pseudogene TRBV3-2) to TRBJ1-2, with no clear D. Germline V lookup: CDR1 LGHDT, CDR2 YNNKEL (reference sequence). The CDR3 consists of 12 residues. V lost 1 base, J lost 9 bases, and 9 bases lay in between. The CDR3 DNA is TGTGCCAGCAGCCAAGCTAACAGACGCTACACCTTC. Protein: CASSQANRRYTF.

V is TRBV9 and J is TRBJ1-1; TRBD1 is a possible D gene (5 bases). There are 13 residues in the CDR3. CDR1 and CDR2 from the germline V gene are SGDLS and YYNGEE. V lost 3 bases and J 5 bases, leaving 11 bases between the germline ends. The CDR3 reads CASSDSGLTEAFF. For the CDR3, the DNA is TGTGCCAGCAGCGATTCAGGGCTGACTGAAGCTTTCTTT.

This chain links TRBV12-5 with TRBJ1-2; 7 bases are shared with TRBD1. Unmatched junction bases numbered 11, after V lost 3 bases and J lost 4 bases. This CDR3 region has 16 residues. CDR1 and CDR2 from the germline V gene are LGHNT and FRNRAP. Here the CDR3 reads CASGFYRGPLVYGYTF. CDR3 nucleotide sequence: TGTGCTAGTGGTTTCTACAGGGGACCTTTGGTCTATGGCTACACCTTC.

The chain carries TRBV19 and TRBJ1-1; TRBD1 aligns across 8 bases. CDR3 size: 17 residues. The germline V gene encodes CDR1 LNHDA and CDR2 SQIVND (reference sequence). Losses at the gene ends were 3 bases for V and 2 bases for J; bases not matched to a gene: 11. DNA for the CDR3: TGTGCCAGTAGTATCGGGCTGGCCAGGGGGCCTAACACTGAAGCTTTCTTT. Protein: CASSIGLARGPNTEAFF.

Note on this clone: At one end, the junction sequence differs from germline, possibly due to a read error. CDR3 protein: CASSLDRGYGYTF. DNA for the CDR3: TGCGCCAGCAGTTTGGACAGGGGCTATGGCTACACCTTC. V and J are TRBV5-1 and TRBJ1-2, with 9 bases aligning to TRBD1. This CDR3 region has 13 residues. Germline lookup yields CDR1 SGHRS and CDR2 YFSETQ.

V and J are TRBV5-1 and TRBJ2-7; possibly TRBD1 for D (5 bases). Looked up from germline, CDR1 is SGHRS and CDR2 is YFSETQ. V was cut by 6 bases and J by 4 bases, with 17 bases left in between. CDR3 length equals 14 residues. For the CDR3, the DNA is TGCGCCAGCAAAGGGGAATTGAATATATACGAGCAGTACTTC. It encodes CASKGELNIYEQYF.

The chain recombines TRBV12-5 with TRBJ2-3; 9 bases match TRBD2. Trimming cost V 2 bases and J 2 bases; bases outside gene matches: 5. Germline values: CDR1 LGHNT, CDR2 FRNRAP. CDR3 length: 16 amino acids. CDR3 bases: TGTGCTAGTGGTTTGACCAGCGGGAGGCCCACAGATACGCAGTATTTT. Its protein product is CASGLTSGRPTDTQYF.

J is TRBJ1-5 and V is TRBV3-1 (or the pseudogene TRBV3-2); TRBD1 might be the D (6 bases). The germline V gene encodes CDR1 LGHDT and CDR2 YNNKEL (reference sequence). This CDR3 is 15 amino acids long. Trimming removed 5 bases at V and 2 bases at J, with 13 bases between. For the CDR3, the DNA is TGTGCCAGCAGCGGCACAGGGATGGGCAATCAGCCCCAGCATTTT. Encoded protein: CASSGTGMGNQPQHF.

The chain employs TRBV3-1 (or the pseudogene TRBV3-2) and TRBJ1-6; no reliable D call. The germline V gene encodes CDR1 LGHDT and CDR2 YNNKEL (reference sequence). CDR3 length equals 19 residues. V was clipped by 3 bases and J by 1 base, with 19 bases between them. The CDR3 sequence is CASSQREGHSLSYNSPLHF. The CDR3 coding sequence is TGTGCCAGCAGCCAGCGGGAGGGCCATTCGCTGTCCTATAATTCACCCCTCCACTTT.

This clone occurred once. V gene TRBV12-3 or TRBV12-4 combines with J gene TRBJ1-2; 8 bases line up with TRBD1. J was trimmed by 7 bases and V by 6 bases; bases with no gene match: 4. This CDR3 region has 12 residues. CDR3: CASRTGVGGYTF. In nucleotides, the CDR3 is TGTGCCAGCAGGACAGGGGTCGGTGGCTACACCTTC.